The clone carrying this T cell receptor beta chain is a singleton in its sample. The antigen is undetermined. Using immunoSEQ multiplex PCR, the repertoire was profiled, and TCRdb retains in-frame clones only, with some absent. Of approximately 54,000 clones in the sample, 65% to 85% are singletons; the top ten hold 15% to 25%. The CDR3 spans 15 residues. Germline V gene sequence: CDR1 MNHEY, CDR2 SVGAGI. V was trimmed by 7 bases and J by 3 bases, leaving 18 bases between them. This entry belongs to a study of a mutant IDH1 vaccine in newly diagnosed glioma. About the research overall: Receipt of radiotherapy, temozolomide, or both preceded the study, and most received both.

Documented time point: baseline, week 1 (first vaccination visit). Treatment described: pre-vaccination baseline after standard-of-care therapy. Those who donated had recent WHO grade 3 or 4 IDH1-mutant, ATRX-lost astrocytomas. Study outcomes and limitations: Among all patients, vaccine-induced immune responses occurred in roughly 93%. Seemingly, top peripheral T cell clonotype changes bore no relation to pseudoprogression.

This TCR was sampled from a man aged 18 to 30 with glioma. This specimen consisted of PBMCs, obtained from a glioma patient treated with radiotherapy, temozolomide or both. The chain carries TRBV6-5 and TRBJ1-1, with TRBD1 as a possible D gene (6 bases). The CDR3 nucleotides are TGTGCCAGCACCCCGGGGGCTGTCCGGGACACTGAAGCTTTCTTT. Protein sequence: CASTPGAVRDTEAFF.